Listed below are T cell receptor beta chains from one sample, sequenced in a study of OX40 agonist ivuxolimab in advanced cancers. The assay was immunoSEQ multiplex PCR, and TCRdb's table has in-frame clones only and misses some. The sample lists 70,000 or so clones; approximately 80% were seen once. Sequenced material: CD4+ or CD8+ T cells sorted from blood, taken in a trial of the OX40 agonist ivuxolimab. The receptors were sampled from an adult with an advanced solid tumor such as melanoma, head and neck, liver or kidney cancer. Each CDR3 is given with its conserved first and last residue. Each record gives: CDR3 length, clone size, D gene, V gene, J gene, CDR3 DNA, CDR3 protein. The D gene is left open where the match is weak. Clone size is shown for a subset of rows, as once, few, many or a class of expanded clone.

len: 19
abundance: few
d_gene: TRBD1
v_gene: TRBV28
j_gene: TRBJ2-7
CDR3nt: TGTGCCAGCAGTTCTCACTCAGTTCAAGGGACAGGGAAGGGAAGCGAGCAGTACTTC
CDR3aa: CASSSHSVQGTGKGSEQYF

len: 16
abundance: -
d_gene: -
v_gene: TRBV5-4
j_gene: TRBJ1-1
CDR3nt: TGTGCCAGCTCCTCGAGCCCCCGGATATTGAACACTGAAGCTTTCTTT
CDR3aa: CASSSSPRILNTEAFF

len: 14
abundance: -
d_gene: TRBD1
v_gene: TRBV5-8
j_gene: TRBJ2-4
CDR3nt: TGTGCCAGCAGCTTGGACAGGGGGCTCGACATTCAGTACTTC
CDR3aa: CASSLDRGLDIQYF

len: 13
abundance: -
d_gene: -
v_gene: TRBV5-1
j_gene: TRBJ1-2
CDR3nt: TGCGCCAGCAGCTTGGGACGGAACTATGGCTACACCTTC
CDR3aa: CASSLGRNYGYTF

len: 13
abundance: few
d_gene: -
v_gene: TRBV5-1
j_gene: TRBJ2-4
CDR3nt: TGCGCCAGCAGCCCCCTGACTAGAAACATTCAGTACTTC
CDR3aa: CASSPLTRNIQYF

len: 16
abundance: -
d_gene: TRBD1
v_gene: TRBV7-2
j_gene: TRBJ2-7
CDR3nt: TGTGCCAGCAGCCAAGGGACAGCACAAATCTCCTACGAGCAGTACTTC
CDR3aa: CASSQGTAQISYEQYF

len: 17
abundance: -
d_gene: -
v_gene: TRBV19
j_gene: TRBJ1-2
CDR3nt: TGTGCCAGTAGTGGAACCGGGACCTACCGATCTAACTATGGCTACACCTTC
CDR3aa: CASSGTGTYRSNYGYTF

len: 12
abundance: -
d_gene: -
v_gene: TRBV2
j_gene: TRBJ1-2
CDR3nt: TGTGCCAGCCAGGAAGGGTTTAGTGGCTACACCTTC
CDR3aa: CASQEGFSGYTF

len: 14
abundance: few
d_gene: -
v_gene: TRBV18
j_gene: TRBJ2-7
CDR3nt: TGTGCCAGCTCACCTCCCTCGAGTGCCTACGAGCAGTACTTC
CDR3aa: CASSPPSSAYEQYF

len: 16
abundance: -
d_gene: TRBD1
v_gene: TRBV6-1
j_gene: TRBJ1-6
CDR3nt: TGTGCCAGCAGTGAAGGGGGACAGGGGGCAACTTCACCCCTCCACTTT
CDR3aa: CASSEGGQGATSPLHF

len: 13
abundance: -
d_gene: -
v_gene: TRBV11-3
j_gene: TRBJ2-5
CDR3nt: TGTGCCAGCAGCCCGGAGGGCCGAGAGACCCAGTACTTC
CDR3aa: CASSPEGRETQYF

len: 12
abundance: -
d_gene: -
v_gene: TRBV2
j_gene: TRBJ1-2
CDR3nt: TGTGCCAGCAGACAGGGCGCGGATGGCTACACCTTC
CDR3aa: CASRQGADGYTF

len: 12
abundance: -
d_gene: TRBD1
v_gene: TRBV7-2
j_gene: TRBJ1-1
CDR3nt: TGTGCCAGCAGCTTAAGGGGGCTCGGAGCTTTCTTT
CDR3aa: CASSLRGLGAFF

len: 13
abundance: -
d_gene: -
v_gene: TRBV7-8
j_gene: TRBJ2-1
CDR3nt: TGTGCCAGCAGCCCCCGGACTGATAATGAGCAGTTCTTC
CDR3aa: CASSPRTDNEQFF

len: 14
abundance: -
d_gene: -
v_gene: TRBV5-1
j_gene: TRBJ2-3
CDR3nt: TGCGCCAGTCGGAAAAGGTCGGGGCTAGATACGCAGTATTTT
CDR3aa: CASRKRSGLDTQYF

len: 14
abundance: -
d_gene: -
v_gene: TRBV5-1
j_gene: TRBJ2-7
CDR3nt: TGCGCCAGCAGCCCCTTATCGGGTTCCTACGAGCAGTACTTC
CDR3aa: CASSPLSGSYEQYF

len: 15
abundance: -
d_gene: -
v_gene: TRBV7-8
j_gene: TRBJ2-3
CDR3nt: TGTGCCAGCACCCCCAGGGGGGGGATCACAGATACGCAGTATTTT
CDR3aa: CASTPRGGITDTQYF

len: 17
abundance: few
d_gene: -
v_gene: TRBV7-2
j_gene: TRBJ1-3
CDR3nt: TGTGCCAGCAGCTTAGCGGTGGGGCGGGGCAGAGGAAACACCATATATTTT
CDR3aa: CASSLAVGRGRGNTIYF

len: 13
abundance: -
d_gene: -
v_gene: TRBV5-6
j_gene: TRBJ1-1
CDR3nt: TGTGCCAGCAGCTTTCGATCGAACACTGAAGCTTTCTTT
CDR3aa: CASSFRSNTEAFF

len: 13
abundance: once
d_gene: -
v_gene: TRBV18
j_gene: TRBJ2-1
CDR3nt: TGTGCCAGCTCACCCCAAGCCCCAAATGAGCAGTTCTTC
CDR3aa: CASSPQAPNEQFF

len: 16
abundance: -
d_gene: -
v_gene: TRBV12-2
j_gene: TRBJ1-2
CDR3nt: TGTGCAAGTCGCTTAGGGGCAGGCTACTACTTCTATGGCTACACCTTC
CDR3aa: CASRLGAGYYFYGYTF

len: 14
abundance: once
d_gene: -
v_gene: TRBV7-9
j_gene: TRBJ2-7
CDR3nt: TGTGCCAGCAGCTTAGCCGCAGCCCCCTACGAGCAGTACTTC
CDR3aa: CASSLAAAPYEQYF

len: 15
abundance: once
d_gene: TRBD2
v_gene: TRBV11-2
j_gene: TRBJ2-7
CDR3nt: TGTGCCAGCAGCTTAGCTAGCGGGGACCACTACGAGCAGTACTTC
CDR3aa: CASSLASGDHYEQYF

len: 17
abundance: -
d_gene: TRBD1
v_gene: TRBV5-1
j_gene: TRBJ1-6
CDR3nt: TGCGCCAGCAGCTCTGGCACAGGGGGCCTTCCCGAGAGGTCCCTCCACTTT
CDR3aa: CASSSGTGGLPERSLHF

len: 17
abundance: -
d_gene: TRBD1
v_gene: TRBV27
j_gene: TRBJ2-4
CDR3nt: TGTGCCAGCAGTGCCCACAGGGGCTTTGTAGCCAAAAACATTCAGTACTTC
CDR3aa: CASSAHRGFVAKNIQYF

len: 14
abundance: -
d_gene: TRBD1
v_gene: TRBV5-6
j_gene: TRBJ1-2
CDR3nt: TGTGCCAGCAGTCGCGACAGGGGGTTGAATGGCTACACCTTC
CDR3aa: CASSRDRGLNGYTF

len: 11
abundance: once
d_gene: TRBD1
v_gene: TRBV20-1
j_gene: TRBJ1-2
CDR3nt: TGCATCGCAGACAGGGGTAGCGGCTACACCTTC
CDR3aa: CIADRGSGYTF